Each of the 29 T cell receptor beta chains below was sequenced from the same sample in a study of cytomegalovirus exposure and HLA in healthy donors. In the PCR, 60 Vbeta and 13 Jbeta primers were used. Clones were sequenced by immunoSEQ multiplex PCR, and TCRdb holds only the in-frame ones, with some missing. The table lists about 240,000 clones, around 80% of them singletons, with 4.5% to 6% in the top ten. The sample taken for sequencing was PBMCs. Source of these receptors: a woman aged 40-49 years in good health and CMV-seropositive.

This chain connects TRBV2 to TRBJ1-5, with D possibly matching TRBD1 (5 bases). Trimming pared 3 bases from V and 7 bases from J, leaving 13 bases between. The CDR3 loop spans 14 amino acids. Germline V gene lookup returns CDR1 SNHLY and CDR2 FYNNEI. CDR3 loop: CASSERRGDQPQHF. For the CDR3, the DNA is TGTGCCAGCAGTGAGAGAAGGGGTGACCAGCCCCAGCATTTT.

The chain is built from TRBV4-1 and TRBJ1-4, with a tentative D call TRBD1 (5 bases). The CDR3 spans 16 residues. Germline assignment: CDR1 MGHRA and CDR2 YSYEKL. Between the trimmed V and J ends, which lost 4 bases and 8 bases, there was a span of 20 bases. CDR3 DNA: TGCGCCAGCAGCCTCACGCGACAGACGGTCGGGGAAAAACTGTTTTTT. It specifies CASSLTRQTVGEKLFF.

This clone was seen more than once but under ten times. The chain employs TRBV5-4 and TRBJ1-1; 9 nucleotides align to TRBD1. The CDR3 consists of 14 residues. Germline V gene data show CDR1 as SGHNT and CDR2 as YYREEE (reference sequence). J lost 1 base, V lost 5 bases, and 3 bases had no gene match. CDR3 bases: TGTGCCAGCAGGTGGGGACAGGGGAACACTGAAGCTTTCTTT. Translated, it gives CASRWGQGNTEAFF.

The V gene is TRBV19, the J gene TRBJ1-2, with D tentatively TRBD1 (5 bases). CDR3 length equals 13 residues. Germline lookup yields CDR1 LNHDA and CDR2 SQIVND (reference sequence). Trimming pared 3 bases from V and 2 bases from J, leaving 7 bases between. This CDR3 reads CASSINRNYGYTF. The CDR3 DNA reads as TGTGCCAGTAGTATCAACAGGAACTATGGCTACACCTTC.

This chain links TRBV2 with TRBJ1-6; 7 bases fit TRBD1. With 7 bases clipped from V and 10 bases from J, the junction kept 7 bases outside the gene matches. Germline V CDR1 and CDR2: SNHLY, FYNNEI. This CDR3 region has 13 residues. The CDR3, as DNA: TGTGCCAGCACTGGACAGGCCAGCTCACCCCTCCACTTT. Amino acid sequence: CASTGQASSPLHF.

The chain links TRBV11-2 to TRBJ2-5; possible D gene TRBD2, 6 bases. The ends were cut back, 5 bases at V and 2 bases at J, with 18 bases in the middle. This CDR3 has 16 residues. The germline gives CDR1 SGHAT, CDR2 FQNNGV. DNA of the CDR3: TGTGCCAGCAGCCGATGGCCCCCCCGGGAGCAAGAGACCCAGTACTTC. Its translation: CASSRWPPREQETQYF.

The chain couples TRBV11-3 to TRBJ1-4, with 7 positions matching TRBD1. The CDR3 consists of 14 residues. The ends lost 4 bases at V and 4 bases at J; junction bases unmatched: 3. The germline V gene encodes CDR1 SGHNT and CDR2 YENEEA. The CDR3, as DNA: TGTGCCAGCAGCTCGGGACAGCATAATGAAAAACTGTTTTTT. This gives the protein CASSSGQHNEKLFF.

The chain links TRBV5-1 to TRBJ2-7; TRBD2 might be the D (5 bases). The CDR3 has 16 residues. Trimming removed 3 bases from V and 3 bases from J, with 19 bases in between. The germline V gene encodes CDR1 SGHRS and CDR2 YFSETQ. The CDR3 loop reads CASSYGLATAHYEQYF. The CDR3 DNA follows: TGCGCCAGCAGCTACGGTCTAGCCACAGCCCACTACGAGCAGTACTTC.

The rearrangement joins TRBV12-5 to TRBJ2-7; 8 positions agree with TRBD1. With V trimmed by 1 base and J by 1 base, 3 bases remained unmatched. The CDR3 length is 15 residues. Germline V gene data show CDR1 as LGHNT and CDR2 as FRNRAP. CDR3 DNA sequence: TGTGCTAGTGGTTTGGGGACAGGGAATTCCTACGAGCAGTACTTC. This encodes CASGLGTGNSYEQYF.

J is TRBJ2-1 and V is TRBV7-9, with D possibly being TRBD1 (6 bases). CDR3 length: 13 residues. CDR1 and CDR2 (germline): SEHNR, FQNEAQ (reference sequence). Trimming removed 4 bases at V and 3 bases at J, with 7 bases between. CDR3: CASSWTVYNEQFF. The CDR3, as DNA: TGTGCCAGCAGCTGGACAGTCTACAATGAGCAGTTCTTC.

The genes are TRBV4-3 and TRBJ1-2; D is unresolved. Looked up from germline, CDR1 is LGHNA and CDR2 is YSLEER. The germline V and J ends were trimmed by 2 bases and 0 bases, with 13 bases remaining between them. The length of the CDR3 is 16 residues. CDR3 in amino acids: CASSQSIVETNYGYTF. The DNA of the CDR3 is TGCGCCAGCAGCCAAAGTATCGTAGAAACTAACTATGGCTACACCTTC.

Details on this clone: Germline and junction disagree at one end, which may indicate a read error. The rearrangement joins TRBV7-2 to TRBJ1-2; D is uncertain. The CDR3 consists of 13 residues. In germline, CDR1 is SGHTA, CDR2 FQGNSA. The CDR3 protein is CASSSGQVPSPDF. The CDR3 coding sequence is TGTGCCAGCAGCTCTGGGCAGGTCCCATCGCCAGACTTC.

In DNA form, the CDR3 reads TGTGCCAGCAGTTTATTTACTAGCGGGACTCTATCCTACGAGCAGTACTTC. Translating it yields CASSLFTSGTLSYEQYF. This chain connects TRBV27 to TRBJ2-7, with 10 positions matching TRBD2. This CDR3 is 17 amino acids long. V shed 1 base and J 1 base; nucleotides not matched to a gene: 7. Per germline, CDR1 MNHEY and CDR2 SMNVEV (reference sequence).

CDR3 coding DNA: TGTGCCAGCAGCCCTCAAGGGGGGCTAGCGGGGATTTACAATGAGCAGTTCTTC. Translation gives CASSPQGGLAGIYNEQFF. J is TRBJ2-1 and V is TRBV5-4; TRBD2 matches at 9 bases. Germline lookup yields CDR1 SGHNT and CDR2 YYREEE (reference sequence). Trimming cost V 4 bases and J 4 bases; bases outside gene matches: 15. The CDR3 consists of 18 residues.

The CDR3 spells CATSSSRGGERTDTQYF. The CDR3 coding sequence is TGTGCCACCAGCAGTTCCCGGGGAGGGGAACGGACAGATACGCAGTATTTT. The V call is TRBV15, the J call TRBJ2-3; 7 nucleotides agree with TRBD2. V was pared by 3 bases and J by 3 bases, with 12 bases of the junction left unmatched. The CDR3 length is 17 residues. From germline, CDR1 is LNHNV and CDR2 YYDKDF (reference sequence).

The chain recombines TRBV7-2 with TRBJ1-2; TRBD1 is a possible D gene (5 bases). The CDR3 has 16 residues. Deletions cut 1 base from V and 8 bases from J, with 20 bases between. Germline lookup yields CDR1 SGHTA and CDR2 FQGNSA. Here the CDR3 reads CASSLEGTGASWGYTF. For the CDR3, the DNA is TGTGCCAGCAGCTTAGAGGGAACAGGTGCCTCTTGGGGCTACACCTTC.

The rearrangement uses TRBV5-6 and TRBJ2-5; possible D gene TRBD1, 5 bases. Germline lookup yields CDR1 SGHDT and CDR2 YYEEEE. The CDR3 runs to 15 residues. V was pared by 0 bases and J by 5 bases, with 14 bases between. Written as DNA, the CDR3 is TGTGCCAGCAGCTTGGCGGGCAGGGCCGGGGAGACCCAGTACTTC. This codes for CASSLAGRAGETQYF.

This sequence joins TRBV4-3 and TRBJ2-7; 9 bases are a match to TRBD1. V trimming: 4 bases; J trimming: 4 bases; junction bases outside the gene matches: 8. The CDR3 has 15 residues. Germline CDR1 is LGHNA and CDR2 is YSLEER. The CDR3 DNA sequence: TGCGCCAGCAGCCCCAGTCCCGGGACAGGGTACGAGCAGTACTTC. This translates into CASSPSPGTGYEQYF.

The CDR3 loop reads CASSLARGIQETQYF. The DNA of the CDR3 is TGTGCCAGCAGCTTAGCAAGGGGAATCCAAGAGACCCAGTACTTC. This chain links TRBV7-2 with TRBJ2-5; the D gene is possibly TRBD1 (5 bases). V was trimmed by 0 bases and J by 1 base, leaving 9 bases between them. This CDR3 spans 15 amino acids. Germline CDR1 reads SGHTA; CDR2 reads FQGNSA.

As regards this clone: One end of the junction fails to match germline, which may point to a read error. The chain uses TRBV6-6 and TRBJ1-2; maybe TRBD1 (6 bases). The length of the CDR3 is 15 residues. Germline CDR1 reads MNHNY; CDR2 reads SVGAGI (reference sequence). The CDR3 region is CASSSPRTVNFGYTF. Written as DNA, the CDR3 is TGTGCCAGCAGTTCCCCAAGGACAGTTAACTTTGGCTACACCTTC.

The chain is built from TRBV5-1 and TRBJ2-5; D is possibly TRBD2 (6 bases). In germline, CDR1 is SGHRS, CDR2 YFSETQ. V lost 0 bases and J lost 7, with 13 bases in between. This CDR3 is 14 amino acids long. CDR3 protein: CASSLAWREATQYF. The DNA for the CDR3 is TGCGCCAGCAGCTTGGCTTGGCGGGAAGCGACCCAGTACTTC.

The chain has TRBV29-1 and TRBJ2-7; TRBD2 matches 12 bases. This CDR3 is 14 amino acids long. Germline CDR1 SQVTM, CDR2 ANQGSEA. The V and J ends lost 7 bases and 3 bases, in that order; junction bases with no gene match: 7. CDR3 coding DNA: TGCAGCGCTTCACTAGCGGGAGGTCGCTACGAGCAGTACTTC. Protein product: CSASLAGGRYEQYF.

This rearrangement joins TRBV5-4 to TRBJ2-3; D is unresolved. V dropped 4 bases and J dropped 4 bases, with 7 bases sitting between them. CDR3 size: 12 residues. Germline V CDR1 and CDR2: SGHNT, YYREEE (reference sequence). The CDR3 DNA follows: TGTGCCAGCAGCCTGGTCTCAGATACGCAGTATTTT. Encoded protein: CASSLVSDTQYF.

Of note for this clone: Sequence at one end of the junction differs from germline and may be a read error. The chain combines TRBV7-9 with TRBJ1-1; 9 nucleotides align to TRBD1. The CDR3 is 13 residues long. Looked up from germline, CDR1 is SEHNR and CDR2 is FQNEAQ (reference sequence). CDR3 in amino acids: CSSSTTGGTEAFF. The CDR3 DNA follows: TGTTCCAGCAGCACGACAGGGGGCACTGAAGCTTTCTTT. The full variable domain, with the rest looked up from reference TRBV7-9 and TRBJ1-1, is DTGVSQNPRHKITKRGQNVTFRCDPISEHNRLYWYRQTLGQGPEFLTYFQNEAQLEKSRLLSDRFSAERPKGSFSTLEIQRTEQGDSAMYLCSSSTTGGTEAFFGQGTRLTVV.

The V gene is TRBV7-2, the J gene TRBJ2-5; a weak D match, TRBD2 (5 bases). The CDR3 runs to 14 residues. Trimming left V 4 bases short and J 5 bases short, with 14 bases between. CDR1 and CDR2 from the germline V gene are SGHTA and FQGNSA. CDR3 bases: TGTGCCAGCAGCTATCCTAGGGCGGGTGAGACCCAGTACTTC. It yields the protein CASSYPRAGETQYF.

The chain has TRBV30 and TRBJ1-2; TRBD1 matches 10 bases. In germline, CDR1 is GTSNPN, CDR2 SVGIG (reference sequence). This CDR3 comprises 14 residues. With 2 bases clipped from V and 7 bases from J, the junction kept 7 bases outside the gene matches. The CDR3 here is CAWSLDRGQAGYTF. The CDR3 DNA follows: TGTGCCTGGAGTCTTGACAGGGGGCAAGCTGGCTACACCTTC.

The gene calls are TRBV5-1 and TRBJ1-1; a weak D match, TRBD1 (6 bases). Germline loops: CDR1 SGHRS, CDR2 YFSETQ. V dropped 4 bases and J dropped 2 bases, with 18 bases sitting between them. This CDR3 contains 16 residues. The CDR3 sequence: CASSPNQQGRNTEAFF. The CDR3, as DNA: TGCGCCAGCAGCCCGAACCAACAGGGCAGAAACACTGAAGCTTTCTTT.

The V call is TRBV7-9, the J call TRBJ2-1; 7 bases fit TRBD1. Per the germline V gene, CDR1 is SEHNR and CDR2 is FQNEAQ (reference sequence). J gave up 7 bases and V 9 bases, and 3 bases lay outside the gene matches. The CDR3 sequence is 11 residues long. CDR3 DNA sequence: TGTGCCAGTGACAGGGTAAATGAGCAGTTCTTC. This encodes CASDRVNEQFF.

This clone occurred a few times. This chain uses TRBV4-3 with TRBJ2-1, with TRBD1 matching over 7 bases. The CDR3 totals 13 residues. Germline V lookup: CDR1 LGHNA, CDR2 YSLEER. V lost 1 base and J lost 7; bases outside the gene matches: 1. CDR3 loop: CASSQATGNEQFF. CDR3 bases: TGCGCCAGCAGCCAAGCGACAGGGAATGAGCAGTTCTTC.